The 5 T cell receptor beta chains below come from one sample, sequenced in a study of blood T cell repertoires in COVID-19. Libraries were prepared by immunoSEQ multiplex PCR; TCRdb keeps only in-frame clonotypes and omits some of them. Among 65,000 to 80,000 clones listed, about 87% were seen once. The sample consisted of peripheral blood. These receptors originate from a man aged 45-65 years with active COVID-19.

The genes are TRBV30 and TRBJ1-3; D is unclear. V was trimmed by 1 base and J by 2 bases, leaving 6 bases between them. CDR1 is GTSNPN and CDR2 is SVGIG in the germline V gene (reference sequence). CDR3 length equals 13 residues. Here the CDR3 DNA reads TGTGCCTGGAGTGCAGACACTGGAAACACCATATATTTT. It codes for CAWSADTGNTIYF.

The chain links TRBV30 to TRBJ1-3; D perhaps matches TRBD1 (5 bases). Trimming removed 4 bases from V and 1 base from J, with 14 bases in between. Germline CDR1 and CDR2: GTSNPN and SVGIG (reference sequence). The CDR3 covers 15 residues. The CDR3 here is CAWIGRTSSGNTIYF. As DNA, the CDR3 is TGTGCCTGGATCGGCAGGACATCTTCTGGAAACACCATATATTTT. Combining the CDR3 with reference TRBV30 and TRBJ1-3 gives the whole variable domain SQTIHQWPATLVQPVGSPLSLECTVEGTSNPNLYWYRQAAGRGLQLLFYSVGIGQISSEVPQNLSASRPQDRQFILSSKKLLLSDSGFYLCAWIGRTSSGNTIYFGEGSWLTVV.

This chain uses TRBV2 with TRBJ1-1; D gene unclear. Germline lookup yields CDR1 SNHLY and CDR2 FYNNEI. The V gene lost 6 bases and the J gene lost 11 bases, with 22 bases spanning the gap. This CDR3 is 14 amino acids long. The CDR3 bases are TGTGCCAGCAGACCCGAAGGCGGAGGGCTTGGGGCTTTCTTT. It codes for CASRPEGGGLGAFF.

The chain links TRBV5-6 to TRBJ2-7; TRBD1 is a possible D gene (6 bases). CDR1 SGHDT and CDR2 YYEEEE come from the germline V gene. The V and J ends lost 4 bases and 5 bases respectively, with 19 bases between them. CDR3 length: 15 residues. DNA for the CDR3: TGTGCCAGCAGCATATTCGGGACAAGGGGAAACGAGCAGTACTTC. This translates into CASSIFGTRGNEQYF.

V and J are TRBV28 and TRBJ2-5; a weak D match, TRBD1 (6 bases). The CDR3 consists of 16 residues. Per the germline V gene, CDR1 is MDHEN and CDR2 is SYDVKM. V was trimmed by 2 bases and J by 5 bases, leaving 18 bases between them. CDR3 nucleotide sequence: TGTGCCAGCAGTTTAGGCAGGGGTGGATCTTCGGAGACCCAGTACTTC. Protein product: CASSLGRGGSSETQYF.